Sequencing of this TCR beta chain was carried out in a study of blood T cell repertoires in COVID-19. Study as a whole: The United States, Italy and Spain provided the acute and convalescent COVID-19 samples. PBMCs, B-cell-depleted T cells, or T cells were the source of the cDNA or gDNA that made up the material.

Clones were sequenced by immunoSEQ multiplex PCR, and TCRdb holds only the in-frame ones, with some missing. The table records over 250,000 clones, around 80% of them present only once. Participant ages covered roughly 18 to 89 years across 24 US areas. The table lists this clone with a few counts. The V end lost 2 bases, the J end lost 8 bases, and 18 bases lay between the germline ends. The CDR3 spans 15 residues. Germline CDR1 reads SGHTA; CDR2 reads FQGTGA. This sequence joins TRBV7-3 and TRBJ1-2, with a tentative D call TRBD1 (5 bases). The TCR originated in a middle-aged man who had been exposed to COVID-19. Material for sequencing was PBMCs or T cells enriched from blood (not recorded which). This chain's CDR3 is CASSLQRGAAGGYTF. In DNA form, the CDR3 reads TGTGCCAGCAGCTTACAACGCGGGGCCGCGGGAGGCTACACCTTC. The variable domain in full, with the rest retrieved from reference TRBV7-3 and TRBJ1-2, is GAGVSQTPSNKVTEKGKYVELRCDPISGHTALYWYRQSLGQGPEFLIYFQGTGAADDSGLPNDRFFAVRPEGSVSTLKIQRTERGDSAVYLCASSLQRGAAGGYTFGSGTRLTVV.